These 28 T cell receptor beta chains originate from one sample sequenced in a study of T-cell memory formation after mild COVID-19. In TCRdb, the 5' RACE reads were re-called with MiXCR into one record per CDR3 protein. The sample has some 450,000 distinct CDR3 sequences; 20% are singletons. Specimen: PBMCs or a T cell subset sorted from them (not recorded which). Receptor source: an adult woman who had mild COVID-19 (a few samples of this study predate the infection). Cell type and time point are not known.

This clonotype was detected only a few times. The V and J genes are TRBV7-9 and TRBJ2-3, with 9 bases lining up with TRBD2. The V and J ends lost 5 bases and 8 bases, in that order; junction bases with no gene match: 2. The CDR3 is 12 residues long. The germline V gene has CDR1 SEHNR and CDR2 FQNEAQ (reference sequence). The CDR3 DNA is TGTGCCAGCAGCCCGACTAGCGGTACGCAGTATTTT. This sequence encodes CASSPTSGTQYF.

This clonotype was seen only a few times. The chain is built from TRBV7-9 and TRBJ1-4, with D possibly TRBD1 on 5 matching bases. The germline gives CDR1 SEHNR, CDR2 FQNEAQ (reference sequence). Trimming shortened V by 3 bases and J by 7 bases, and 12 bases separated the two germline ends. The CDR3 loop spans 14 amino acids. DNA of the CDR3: TGTGCCAGCAGCTTTCCGGGGGGTACTGAAAAACTGTTTTTT. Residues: CASSFPGGTEKLFF.

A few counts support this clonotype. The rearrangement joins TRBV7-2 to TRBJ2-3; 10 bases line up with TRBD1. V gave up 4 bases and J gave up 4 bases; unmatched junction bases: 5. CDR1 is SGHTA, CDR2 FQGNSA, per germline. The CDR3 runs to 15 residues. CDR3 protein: CASSSGQGRSDTQYF. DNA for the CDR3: TGTGCCAGCAGCTCGGGACAGGGGCGGTCAGATACGCAGTATTTT. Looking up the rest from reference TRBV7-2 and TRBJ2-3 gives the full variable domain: GAGVSQSPSNKVTEKGKDVELRCDPISGHTALYWYRQSLGQGLEFLIYFQGNSAPDKSGLPSDRFSAERTGGSVSTLTIQRTQQEDSAVYLCASSSGQGRSDTQYFGPGTRLTVL.

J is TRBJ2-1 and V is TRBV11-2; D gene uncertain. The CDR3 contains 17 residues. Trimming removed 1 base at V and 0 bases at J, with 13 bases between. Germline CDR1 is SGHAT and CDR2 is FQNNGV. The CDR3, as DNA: TGTGCCAGCAGCTTAGTGGACCGTCTCAGCTCCTACAATGAGCAGTTCTTC. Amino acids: CASSLVDRLSSYNEQFF.

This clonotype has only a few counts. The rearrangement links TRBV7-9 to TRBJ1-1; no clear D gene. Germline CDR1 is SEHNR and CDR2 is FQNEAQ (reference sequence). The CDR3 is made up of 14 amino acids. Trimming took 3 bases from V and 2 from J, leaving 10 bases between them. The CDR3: CASSLWNFNTEAFF. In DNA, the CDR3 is TGTGCCAGCAGCTTGTGGAACTTTAACACTGAAGCTTTCTTT.

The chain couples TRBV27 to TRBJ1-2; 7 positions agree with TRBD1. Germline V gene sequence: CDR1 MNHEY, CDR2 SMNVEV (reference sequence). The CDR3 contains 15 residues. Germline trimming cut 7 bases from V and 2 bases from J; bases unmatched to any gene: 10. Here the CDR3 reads CASTSTAQGNYGYTF. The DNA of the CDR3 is TGTGCCAGCACCTCAACCGCACAGGGGAACTATGGCTACACCTTC.

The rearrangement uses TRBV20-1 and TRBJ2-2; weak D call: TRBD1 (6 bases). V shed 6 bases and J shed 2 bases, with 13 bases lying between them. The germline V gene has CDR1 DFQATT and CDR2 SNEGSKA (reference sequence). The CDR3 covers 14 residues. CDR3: CSALGADNTGELFF. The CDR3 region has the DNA TGCAGTGCCCTGGGGGCGGACAACACCGGGGAGCTGTTTTTT.

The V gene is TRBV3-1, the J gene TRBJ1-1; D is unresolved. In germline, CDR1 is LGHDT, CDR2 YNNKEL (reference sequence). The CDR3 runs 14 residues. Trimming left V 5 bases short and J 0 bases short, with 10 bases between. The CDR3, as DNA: TGTGCCAGCAGCACTAGTTATCTGAACACTGAAGCTTTCTTT. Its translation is CASSTSYLNTEAFF.

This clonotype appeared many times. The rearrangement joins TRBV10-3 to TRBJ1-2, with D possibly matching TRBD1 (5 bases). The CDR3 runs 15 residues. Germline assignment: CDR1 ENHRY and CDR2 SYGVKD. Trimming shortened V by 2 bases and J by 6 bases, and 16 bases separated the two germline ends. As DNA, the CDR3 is TGTGCCATCAGTGAGCCGAGTAGGGGAGTGGATGGCTACACCTTC. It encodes CAISEPSRGVDGYTF.

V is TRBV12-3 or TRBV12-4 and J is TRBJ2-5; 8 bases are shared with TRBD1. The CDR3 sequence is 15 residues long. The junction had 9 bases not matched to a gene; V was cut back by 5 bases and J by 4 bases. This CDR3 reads CASSLTGTGRETQYF. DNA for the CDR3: TGTGCCAGCAGTCTCACCGGGACAGGCAGAGAGACCCAGTACTTC.

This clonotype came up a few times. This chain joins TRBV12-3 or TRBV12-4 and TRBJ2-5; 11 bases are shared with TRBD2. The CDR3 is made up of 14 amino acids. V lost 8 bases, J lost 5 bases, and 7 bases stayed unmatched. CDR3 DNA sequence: TGTGCCAGCGGAACTAGCGGGAGTGGCGAGACCCAGTACTTC. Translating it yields CASGTSGSGETQYF.

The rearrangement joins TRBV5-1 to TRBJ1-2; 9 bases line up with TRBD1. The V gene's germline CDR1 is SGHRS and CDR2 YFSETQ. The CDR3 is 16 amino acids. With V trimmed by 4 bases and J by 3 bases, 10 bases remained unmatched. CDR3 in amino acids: CASSGRGTGIDYGYTF. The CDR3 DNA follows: TGCGCCAGCAGCGGCCGTGGGACAGGGATCGACTATGGCTACACCTTC.

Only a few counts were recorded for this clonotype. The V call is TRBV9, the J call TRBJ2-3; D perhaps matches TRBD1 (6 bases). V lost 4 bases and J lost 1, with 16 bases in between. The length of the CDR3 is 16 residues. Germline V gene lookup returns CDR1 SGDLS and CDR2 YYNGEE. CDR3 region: CASSPRTGYGTDTQYF. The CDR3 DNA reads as TGTGCCAGCAGCCCACGAACAGGGTACGGCACAGATACGCAGTATTTT. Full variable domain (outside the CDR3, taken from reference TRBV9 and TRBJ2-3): DSGVTQTPKHLITATGQRVTLRCSPRSGDLSVYWYQQSLDQGLQFLIQYYNGEERAKGNILERFSAQQFPDLHSELNLSSLELGDSALYFCASSPRTGYGTDTQYFGPGTRLTVL.

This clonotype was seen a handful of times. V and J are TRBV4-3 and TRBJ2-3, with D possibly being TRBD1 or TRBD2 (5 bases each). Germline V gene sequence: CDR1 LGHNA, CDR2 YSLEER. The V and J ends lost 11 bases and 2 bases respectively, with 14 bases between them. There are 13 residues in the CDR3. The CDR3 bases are TGCGCCCCGGGGCGCAGCCCCACAGATACGCAGTATTTT. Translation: CAPGRSPTDTQYF.

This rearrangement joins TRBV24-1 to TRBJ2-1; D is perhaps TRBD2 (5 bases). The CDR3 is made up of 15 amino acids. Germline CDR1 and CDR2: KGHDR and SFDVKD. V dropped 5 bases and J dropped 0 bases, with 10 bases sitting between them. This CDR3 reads CATSGTSSSYNEQFF. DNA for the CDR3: TGTGCCACCAGTGGGACTTCCAGCTCCTACAATGAGCAGTTCTTC.

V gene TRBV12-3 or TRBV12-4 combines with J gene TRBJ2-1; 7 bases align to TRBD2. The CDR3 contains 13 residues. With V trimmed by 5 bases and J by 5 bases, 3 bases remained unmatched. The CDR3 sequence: CASSRDYHNEQFF. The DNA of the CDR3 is TGTGCCAGCAGTAGGGACTACCACAATGAGCAGTTCTTC.

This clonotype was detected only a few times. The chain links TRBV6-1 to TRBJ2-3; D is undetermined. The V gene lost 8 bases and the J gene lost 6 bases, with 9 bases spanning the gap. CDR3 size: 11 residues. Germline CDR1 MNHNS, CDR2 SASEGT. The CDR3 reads CASAGQDTQYF. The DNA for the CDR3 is TGTGCCAGCGCCGGTCAGGATACGCAGTATTTT.

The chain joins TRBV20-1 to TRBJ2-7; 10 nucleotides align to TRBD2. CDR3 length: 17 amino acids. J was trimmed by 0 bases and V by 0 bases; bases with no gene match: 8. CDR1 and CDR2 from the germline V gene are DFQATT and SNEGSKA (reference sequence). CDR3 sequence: CSAREGETSGYSYEQYF. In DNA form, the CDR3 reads TGCAGTGCTAGAGAAGGAGAGACTAGCGGGTACTCCTACGAGCAGTACTTC.

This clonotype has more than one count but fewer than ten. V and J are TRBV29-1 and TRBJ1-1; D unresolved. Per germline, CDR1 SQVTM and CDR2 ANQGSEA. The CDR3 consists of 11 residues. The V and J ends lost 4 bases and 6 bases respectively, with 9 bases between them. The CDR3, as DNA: TGCAGCGTTGTAGTTGGACCTGAAGCTTTCTTT. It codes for CSVVVGPEAFF.

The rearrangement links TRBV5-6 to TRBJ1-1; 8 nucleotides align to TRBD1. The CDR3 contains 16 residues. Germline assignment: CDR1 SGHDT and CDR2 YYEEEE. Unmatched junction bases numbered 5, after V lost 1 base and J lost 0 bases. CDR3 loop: CASSLPRTGMNTEAFF. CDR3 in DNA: TGTGCCAGCAGCTTGCCACGGACAGGGATGAACACTGAAGCTTTCTTT.

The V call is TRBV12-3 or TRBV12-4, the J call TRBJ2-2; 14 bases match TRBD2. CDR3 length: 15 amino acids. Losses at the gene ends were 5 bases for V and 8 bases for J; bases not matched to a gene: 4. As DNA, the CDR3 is TGTGCCAGCAGTAAGGGACTAGCGGGAGCGGGGGAGCTGTTTTTT. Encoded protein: CASSKGLAGAGELFF.

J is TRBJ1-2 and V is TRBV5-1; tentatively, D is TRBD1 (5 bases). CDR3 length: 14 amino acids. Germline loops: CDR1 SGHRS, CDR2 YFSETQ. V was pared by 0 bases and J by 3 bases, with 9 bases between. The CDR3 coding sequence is TGCGCCAGCAGCTTGGGAAGGGGCGACTATGGCTACACCTTC. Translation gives CASSLGRGDYGYTF. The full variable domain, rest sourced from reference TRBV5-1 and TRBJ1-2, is KAGVTQTPRYLIKTRGQQVTLSCSPISGHRSVSWYQQTPGQGLQFLFEYFSETQRNKGNFPGRFSGRQFSNSRSEMNVSTLELGDSALYLCASSLGRGDYGYTFGSGTRLTVV.

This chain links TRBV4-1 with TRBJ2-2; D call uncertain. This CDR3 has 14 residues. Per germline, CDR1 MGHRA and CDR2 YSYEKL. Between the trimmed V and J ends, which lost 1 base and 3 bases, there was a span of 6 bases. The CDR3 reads CASSQAQHTGELFF. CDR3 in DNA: TGCGCCAGCAGCCAAGCACAGCACACCGGGGAGCTGTTTTTT.

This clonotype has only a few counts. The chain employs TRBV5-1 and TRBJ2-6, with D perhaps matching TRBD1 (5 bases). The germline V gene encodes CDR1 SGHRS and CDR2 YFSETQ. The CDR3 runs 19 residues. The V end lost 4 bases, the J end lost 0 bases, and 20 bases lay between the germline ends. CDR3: CASSPLPTARSSGANVLTF. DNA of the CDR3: TGCGCCAGCAGCCCCCTCCCGACAGCACGGAGCTCTGGGGCCAACGTCCTGACTTTC.

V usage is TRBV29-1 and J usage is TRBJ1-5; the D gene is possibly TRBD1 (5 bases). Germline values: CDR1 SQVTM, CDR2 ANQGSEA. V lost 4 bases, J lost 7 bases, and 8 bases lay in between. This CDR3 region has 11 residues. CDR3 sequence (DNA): TGCAGCGTTGGTCGGGACCAGCCCCAGCATTTT. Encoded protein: CSVGRDQPQHF.

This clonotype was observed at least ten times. CDR3 bases: TGCAGTGCTCTAGCGGGGGGGCCAGATACGCAGTATTTT. The encoded protein is CSALAGGPDTQYF. The V and J genes are TRBV20-1 and TRBJ2-3, with TRBD2 matching over 12 bases. The germline CDR1 and CDR2 sequences are DFQATT and SNEGSKA (reference sequence). The junction had 1 base not matched to a gene; V was cut back by 5 bases and J by 4 bases. The CDR3 has 13 residues.

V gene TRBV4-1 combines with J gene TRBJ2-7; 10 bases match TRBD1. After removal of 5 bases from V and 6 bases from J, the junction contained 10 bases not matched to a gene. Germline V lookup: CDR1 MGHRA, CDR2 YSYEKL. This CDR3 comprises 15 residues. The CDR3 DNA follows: TGCGCCAGCAGCTCGACCGGGACAGGGGAGAGCGAGCAGTACTTC. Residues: CASSSTGTGESEQYF.

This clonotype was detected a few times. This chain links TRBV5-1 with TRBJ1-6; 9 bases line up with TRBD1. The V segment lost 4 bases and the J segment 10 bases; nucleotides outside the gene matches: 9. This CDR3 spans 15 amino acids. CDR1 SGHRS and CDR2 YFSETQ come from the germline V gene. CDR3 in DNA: TGCGCCAGCAGCAGGTCCGGGACAGGGCGGTCACCCCTCCACTTT. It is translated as CASSRSGTGRSPLHF.